Included here is one T cell receptor beta chain sequence, with context. J gave up 5 bases and V 4 bases, and 3 bases lay outside the gene matches. The CDR3 consists of 15 residues. The germline CDR1 and CDR2 sequences are SNHLY and FYNNEI. The data are from a study of blood T cell repertoires in COVID-19. Assay: immunoSEQ multiplex PCR; the TCRdb copy retains only in-frame clones and omits some. The sample includes about 410,000 clones, 89% of them seen just once. The sequence was obtained from a woman aged 40 to 55 with COVID-19, enrolled during active disease. The V gene is TRBV2, the J gene TRBJ2-2, with TRBD1 matching over 11 bases. The sample comprised peripheral blood. In DNA form, the CDR3 reads TGTGCCAGCAGTGCGGGACAGGGGGAAACCGGGGAGCTGTTTTTT. It yields the protein CASSAGQGETGELFF.